This T cell receptor (beta chain) was profiled in a study of OX40 agonist ivuxolimab in advanced cancers. General study results and limits: Certain nonresponders additionally had low normalized T-cell clonal expansion.

This clone was seen just once. Antigen: not known. The assay was immunoSEQ multiplex PCR, and TCRdb's table has in-frame clones only and misses some. The data show 15,000 or so clones, roughly 85% seen once. Trimming took 3 bases from V and 0 from J, leaving 18 bases between them. The CDR3 totals 17 residues. Germline V CDR1 and CDR2: SQVTM, ANQGSEA. Sequenced material: CD4+ or CD8+ T cells sorted from blood, taken in a trial of the OX40 agonist ivuxolimab. This clonotype was sampled from an adult with an advanced solid tumor such as melanoma, head and neck, liver or kidney cancer. V gene TRBV29-1 combines with J gene TRBJ2-1; TRBD1 is a possible D gene (6 bases). The CDR3, as DNA: TGCAGCGTTGAGGGACATGGTCGAAGGAGCTCCTACAATGAGCAGTTCTTC. This gives the protein CSVEGHGRRSSYNEQFF.